What follows are 2 T cell receptor beta chains derived from one specimen sequenced in a study of blood T cell repertoires in COVID-19. TCRdb's table, derived via immunoSEQ multiplex PCR, lists solely in-frame clones and lacks some. The data contain more than 110,000 clones, 75% to 80% of them seen just once; the ten biggest clones take up roughly 8.6%. The sequencing input was peripheral blood. All receptors derive from a woman aged 45-65 years with active or convalescent COVID-19.

The rearrangement uses TRBV14 and TRBJ2-2; maybe TRBD2 (5 bases). The CDR3 runs to 15 residues. V gave up 0 bases and J gave up 5 bases, with 10 bases separating them. Germline CDR1 and CDR2: SGHDN and FVKESK. This CDR3 reads CASSQEGLRTGELFF. The CDR3 region has the DNA TGTGCCAGCAGCCAAGAAGGACTCCGAACCGGGGAGCTGTTTTTT.

The chain carries TRBV2 and TRBJ2-5; D ambiguous. Trimming cost V 8 bases and J 2 bases, with 15 bases left between them. The CDR3 runs to 14 residues. Germline loops: CDR1 SNHLY, CDR2 FYNNEI. CDR3 sequence: CASLIQSAQETQYF. The CDR3 DNA reads as TGTGCCAGCCTAATCCAGAGCGCGCAAGAGACCCAGTACTTC.